The rows below give T cell receptor beta chains drawn from one sample of a study of blood T cell repertoires in COVID-19. Sequenced by immunoSEQ multiplex PCR; TCRdb stores in-frame clones only, minus some. The table has about 170,000 clones, roughly 90% seen once. The sample comprised PBMCs or T cells enriched from blood (not recorded which). These receptors were taken from a woman aged 18-35 years who had recovered from COVID-19. Each CDR3 is given with its conserved first and last residue. Size tells how often a clone was seen (once, few, many) or the class of an expanded clone, and some rows leave it out.

j_call: TRBJ2-7; clone_size: .; v_call: TRBV10-3; cdr3_aa: CAISESLSAGGFWEQYF
j_call: TRBJ1-6; clone_size: .; v_call: TRBV6-5; cdr3_aa: CASSYSRDRAAPLHF
j_call: TRBJ2-1; clone_size: once; v_call: TRBV5-4; cdr3_aa: CASSLSTTAYPDHEQFF
j_call: TRBJ2-1; clone_size: .; v_call: TRBV6-2/TRBV6-3; cdr3_aa: CATTPRAGGSNEQFF
j_call: TRBJ1-5; clone_size: .; v_call: TRBV7-2; cdr3_aa: CASSQGARQPQHF
j_call: TRBJ1-3; clone_size: once; v_call: TRBV6-5; cdr3_aa: CASSYGQGAAGNTIYF
j_call: TRBJ1-6; clone_size: few; v_call: TRBV12-3/TRBV12-4; cdr3_aa: CASSFSGPLHF
j_call: TRBJ2-5; clone_size: .; v_call: TRBV6-2/TRBV6-3; cdr3_aa: CASSSSTGGPETQYF
j_call: TRBJ2-2; clone_size: once; v_call: TRBV2; cdr3_aa: CASSVESSPGELFF
j_call: TRBJ1-5; clone_size: once; v_call: TRBV27; cdr3_aa: CASSPGTGGVRQPQHF